This TCR beta chain was recorded in a study of identical twins. The V gene lost 7 bases and the J gene lost 0 bases, with 10 bases spanning the gap. This CDR3 region has 15 residues. Germline CDR1 reads MNHNS; CDR2 reads SASEGT. TCRdb passed the 5' RACE reads through MiXCR, listing each CDR3 protein once. The sample comprises some 240,000 distinct CDR3 sequences, roughly a tenth of which are singletons, and 9% to 10% rests with the top ten. The clonotype originates from a man aged 50 to 59 in good health. The V gene is TRBV6-1, the J gene TRBJ2-6; TRBD1 is a possible D gene (5 bases). Input material: memory T cells sorted from blood. CDR3 residues: CASKSGYSGANVLTF. Written as DNA, the CDR3 is TGTGCCAGCAAATCAGGGTACTCTGGGGCCAACGTCCTGACTTTC.